One sample yielded the 3 T cell receptor beta chains listed below, sequenced in a study of beta chain features in type 1 diabetes. The isolated RNA, all of it, was reverse transcribed, so expressed TCRB transcripts were what got sequenced. Profiling relied on immunoSEQ multiplex PCR, and the TCRdb table lists in-frame clones only, not all of them. The sample gives more than 350,000 clones, approximately 10% of which show up once; 0.04% to 0.05% is in the top ten. Sequenced: naive CD4+ T cells from blood. These receptor sequences come from a woman aged 18-29 years in good health.

V is TRBV20-1 and J is TRBJ2-5; D is ambiguous. The germline V gene encodes CDR1 DFQATT and CDR2 SNEGSKA (reference sequence). V lost 5 bases, J lost 11 bases, and 15 bases lay in between. The CDR3 has 11 amino acids. CDR3 region: CSAVIQDEQYF. Written as DNA, the CDR3 is TGCAGTGCTGTGATTCAGGATGAGCAGTACTTC.

This clone was picked up a small number of times. DNA for the CDR3: TGTGCCAGCAGTTTGTACAAAACAGGGGAACTTTCCTACGAGCAGTACTTC. It yields the protein CASSLYKTGELSYEQYF. V is TRBV27 and J is TRBJ2-7, with TRBD1 identical over 7 bases. CDR1 and CDR2 (germline): MNHEY, SMNVEV (reference sequence). With 3 bases clipped from V and 1 base from J, the junction kept 12 bases outside the gene matches. The CDR3 is 17 amino acids.

The V and J genes are TRBV7-2 and TRBJ2-5, with 9 bases fitting TRBD2. This CDR3 spans 15 amino acids. Trimming at V came to 5 bases and at J to 4 bases, leaving 8 bases not matched to a gene. Germline V gene data show CDR1 as SGHTA and CDR2 as FQGNSA. Here the CDR3 DNA reads TGTGCCAGCAGCCCGGGACTAGCCGGCGTAGAGACCCAGTACTTC. Translating it yields CASSPGLAGVETQYF.